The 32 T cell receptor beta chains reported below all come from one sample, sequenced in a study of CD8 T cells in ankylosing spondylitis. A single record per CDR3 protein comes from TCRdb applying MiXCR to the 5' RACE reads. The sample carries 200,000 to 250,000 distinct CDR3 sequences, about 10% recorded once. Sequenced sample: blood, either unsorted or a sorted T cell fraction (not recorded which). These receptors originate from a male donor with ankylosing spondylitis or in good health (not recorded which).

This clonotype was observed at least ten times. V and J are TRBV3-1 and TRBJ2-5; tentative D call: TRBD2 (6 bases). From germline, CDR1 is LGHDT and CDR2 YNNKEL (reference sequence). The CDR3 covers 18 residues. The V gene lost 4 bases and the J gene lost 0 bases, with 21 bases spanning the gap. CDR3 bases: TGTGCCAGCAGCCCCCCCGGGGCGGGACCTTTGTACCAAGAGACCCAGTACTTC. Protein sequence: CASSPPGAGPLYQETQYF.

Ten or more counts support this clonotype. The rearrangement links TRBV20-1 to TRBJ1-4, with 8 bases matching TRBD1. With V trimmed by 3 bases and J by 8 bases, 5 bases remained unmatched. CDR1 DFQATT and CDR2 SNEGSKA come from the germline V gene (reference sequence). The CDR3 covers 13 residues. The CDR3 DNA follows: TGCAGTGCTAGCCAGGGGGCGGGGGAAAAACTGTTTTTT. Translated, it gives CSASQGAGEKLFF.

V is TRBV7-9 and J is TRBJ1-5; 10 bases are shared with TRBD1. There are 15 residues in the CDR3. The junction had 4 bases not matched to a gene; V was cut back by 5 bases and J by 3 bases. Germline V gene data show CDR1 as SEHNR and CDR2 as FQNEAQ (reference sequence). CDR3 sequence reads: CASSRDRGPNQPQHF. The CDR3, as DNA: TGTGCCAGCAGCCGGGACAGGGGCCCCAATCAGCCCCAGCATTTT.

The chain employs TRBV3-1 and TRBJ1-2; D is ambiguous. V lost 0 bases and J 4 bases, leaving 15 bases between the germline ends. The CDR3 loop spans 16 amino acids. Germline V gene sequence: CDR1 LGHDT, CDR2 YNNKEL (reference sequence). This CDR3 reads CASSQDTRHGSYGYTF. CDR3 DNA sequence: TGTGCCAGCAGCCAAGACACTCGACATGGTTCCTATGGCTACACCTTC.

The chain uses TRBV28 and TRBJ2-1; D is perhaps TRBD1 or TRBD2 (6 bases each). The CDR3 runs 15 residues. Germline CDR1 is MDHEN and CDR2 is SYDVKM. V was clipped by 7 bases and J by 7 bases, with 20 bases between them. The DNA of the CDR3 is TGTGCCAGCATTCCGGGGGCTGCGCAGGGGAATGAGCAGTTCTTC. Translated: CASIPGAAQGNEQFF.

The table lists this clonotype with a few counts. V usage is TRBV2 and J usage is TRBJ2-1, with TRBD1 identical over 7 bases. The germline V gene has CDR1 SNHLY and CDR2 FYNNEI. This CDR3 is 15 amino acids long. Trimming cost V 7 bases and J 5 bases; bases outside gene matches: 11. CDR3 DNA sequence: TGTGCCAGCATCCCATACAGGGGAGTAGACAATGAGCAGTTCTTC. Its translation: CASIPYRGVDNEQFF.

This chain's CDR3 is CASSSTPGLYGYTF. Here the CDR3 DNA reads TGTGCCAGCAGCTCTACGCCGGGGCTCTATGGCTACACCTTC. The chain recombines TRBV7-2 with TRBJ1-2; weak D call: TRBD1 (5 bases). This CDR3 has 14 amino acids. CDR1 and CDR2 from the germline V gene are SGHTA and FQGNSA. V was clipped by 4 bases and J by 4 bases, with 13 bases between them.

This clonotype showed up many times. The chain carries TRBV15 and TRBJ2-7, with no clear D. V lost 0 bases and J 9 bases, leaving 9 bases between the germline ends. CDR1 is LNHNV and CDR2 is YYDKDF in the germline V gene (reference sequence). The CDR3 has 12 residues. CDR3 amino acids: CATSRDRTGQYF. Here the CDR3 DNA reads TGTGCCACCAGCAGAGATCGCACGGGGCAGTACTTC. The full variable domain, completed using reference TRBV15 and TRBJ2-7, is DAMVIQNPRYQVTQFGKPVTLSCSQTLNHNVMYWYQQKSSQAPKLLFHYYDKDFNNEADTPDNFQSRRPNTSFCFLDIRSPGLGDTAMYLCATSRDRTGQYFGPGTRLTVT.

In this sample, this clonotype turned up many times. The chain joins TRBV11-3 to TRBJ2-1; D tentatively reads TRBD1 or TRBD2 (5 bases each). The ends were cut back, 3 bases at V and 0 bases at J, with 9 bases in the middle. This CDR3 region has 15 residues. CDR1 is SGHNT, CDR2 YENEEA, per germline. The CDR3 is CASSFAGSSYNEQFF. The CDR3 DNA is TGTGCCAGCAGCTTCGCAGGGAGCTCCTACAATGAGCAGTTCTTC.

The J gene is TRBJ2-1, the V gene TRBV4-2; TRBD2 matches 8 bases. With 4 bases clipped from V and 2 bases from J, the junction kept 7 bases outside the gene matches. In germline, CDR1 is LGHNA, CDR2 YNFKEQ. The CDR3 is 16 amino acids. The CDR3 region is CASSPGAGDAYNEQFF. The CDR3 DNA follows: TGTGCCAGCAGCCCCGGAGCGGGGGATGCCTACAATGAGCAGTTCTTC.

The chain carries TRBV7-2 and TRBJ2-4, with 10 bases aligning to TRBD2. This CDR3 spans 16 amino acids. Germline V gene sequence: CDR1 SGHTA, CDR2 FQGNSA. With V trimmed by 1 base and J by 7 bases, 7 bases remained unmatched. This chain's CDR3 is CASSLGGNSGGNIQYF. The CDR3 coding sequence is TGTGCCAGCAGCTTAGGTGGTAATAGCGGGGGGAACATTCAGTACTTC.

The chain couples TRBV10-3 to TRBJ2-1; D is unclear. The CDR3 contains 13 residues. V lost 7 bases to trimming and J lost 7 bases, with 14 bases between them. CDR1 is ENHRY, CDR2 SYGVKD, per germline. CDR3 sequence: CAITDLAKNEQFF. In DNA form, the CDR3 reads TGTGCCATCACCGACTTAGCAAAGAATGAGCAGTTCTTC.

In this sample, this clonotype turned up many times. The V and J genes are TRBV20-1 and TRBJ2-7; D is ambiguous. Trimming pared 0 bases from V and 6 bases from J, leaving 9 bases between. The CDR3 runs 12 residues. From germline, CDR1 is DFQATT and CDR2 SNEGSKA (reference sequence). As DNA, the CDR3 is TGCAGTGCTAGAGATCGGTACAGCGAGCAGTACTTC. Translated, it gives CSARDRYSEQYF.

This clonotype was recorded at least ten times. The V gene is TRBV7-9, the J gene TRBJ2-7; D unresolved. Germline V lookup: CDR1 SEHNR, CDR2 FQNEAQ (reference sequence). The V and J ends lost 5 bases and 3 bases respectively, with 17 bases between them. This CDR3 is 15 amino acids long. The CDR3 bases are TGTGCCAGCAGCCTCGGACCCGAGAGTGGCTACGAGCAGTACTTC. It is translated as CASSLGPESGYEQYF.

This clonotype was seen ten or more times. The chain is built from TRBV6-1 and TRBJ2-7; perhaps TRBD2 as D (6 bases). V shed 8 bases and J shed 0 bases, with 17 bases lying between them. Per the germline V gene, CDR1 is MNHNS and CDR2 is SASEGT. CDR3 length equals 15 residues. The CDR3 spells CASSRGSYGSYEQYF. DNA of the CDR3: TGTGCCAGCTCCCGGGGGTCATACGGCTCCTACGAGCAGTACTTC.

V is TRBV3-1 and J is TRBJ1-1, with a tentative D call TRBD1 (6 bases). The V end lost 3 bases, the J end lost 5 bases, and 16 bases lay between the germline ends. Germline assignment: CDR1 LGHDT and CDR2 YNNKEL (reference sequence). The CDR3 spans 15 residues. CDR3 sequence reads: CASSHPTQGQTEAFF. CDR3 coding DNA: TGTGCCAGCAGCCACCCGACACAGGGTCAGACTGAAGCTTTCTTT.

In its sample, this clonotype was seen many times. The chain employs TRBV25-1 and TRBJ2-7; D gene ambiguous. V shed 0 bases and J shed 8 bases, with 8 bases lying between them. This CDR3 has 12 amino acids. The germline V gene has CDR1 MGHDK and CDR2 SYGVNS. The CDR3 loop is CASSEYGRKQYF. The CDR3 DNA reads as TGTGCCAGCAGTGAATACGGACGGAAGCAGTACTTC.

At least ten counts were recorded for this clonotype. The CDR3 coding sequence is TGTGCCAGCAGTTACACCGGGACAGAGAATTCACCCCTCCACTTT. It is translated as CASSYTGTENSPLHF. The J gene is TRBJ1-6, the V gene TRBV6-5; TRBD1 aligns across 7 bases. V gave up 2 bases and J gave up 7 bases; unmatched junction bases: 5. Germline values: CDR1 MNHEY, CDR2 SVGAGI. This CDR3 has 15 amino acids.

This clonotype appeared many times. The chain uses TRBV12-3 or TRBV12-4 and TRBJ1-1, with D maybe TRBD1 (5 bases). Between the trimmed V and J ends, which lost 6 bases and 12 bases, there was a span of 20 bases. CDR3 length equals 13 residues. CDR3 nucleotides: TGTGCCAGCAGCCCTCCTGGTGGGGGTGGATCTTTCTTT. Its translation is CASSPPGGGGSFF.

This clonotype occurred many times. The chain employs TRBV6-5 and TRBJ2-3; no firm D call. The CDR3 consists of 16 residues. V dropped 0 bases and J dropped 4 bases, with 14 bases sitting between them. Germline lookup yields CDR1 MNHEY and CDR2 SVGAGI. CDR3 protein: CASSYSAGFGADTQYF. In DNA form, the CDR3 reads TGTGCCAGCAGTTACTCCGCCGGCTTTGGGGCAGATACGCAGTATTTT.

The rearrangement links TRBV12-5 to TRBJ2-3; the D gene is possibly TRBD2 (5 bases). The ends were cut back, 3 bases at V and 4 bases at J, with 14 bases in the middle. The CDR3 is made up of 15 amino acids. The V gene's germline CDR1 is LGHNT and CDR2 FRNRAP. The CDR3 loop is CASGFSGSMADTQYF. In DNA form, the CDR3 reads TGTGCTAGTGGTTTTTCGGGGAGCATGGCAGATACGCAGTATTTT. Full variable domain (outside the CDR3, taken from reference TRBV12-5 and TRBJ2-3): DARVTQTPRHKVTEMGQEVTMRCQPILGHNTVFWYRQTMMQGLELLAYFRNRAPLDDSGMPKDRFSAEMPDATLATLKIQPSEPRDSAVYFCASGFSGSMADTQYFGPGTRLTVL.

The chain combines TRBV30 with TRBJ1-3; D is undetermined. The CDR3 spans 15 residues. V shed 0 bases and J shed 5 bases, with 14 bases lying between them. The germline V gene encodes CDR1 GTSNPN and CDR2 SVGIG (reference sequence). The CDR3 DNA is TGTGCCTGGAGTGTATACATGGACGCAAGAAACACCATATATTTT. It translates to CAWSVYMDARNTIYF. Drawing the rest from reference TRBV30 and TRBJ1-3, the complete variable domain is SQTIHQWPATLVQPVGSPLSLECTVEGTSNPNLYWYRQAAGRGLQLLFYSVGIGQISSEVPQNLSASRPQDRQFILSSKKLLLSDSGFYLCAWSVYMDARNTIYFGEGSWLTVV.

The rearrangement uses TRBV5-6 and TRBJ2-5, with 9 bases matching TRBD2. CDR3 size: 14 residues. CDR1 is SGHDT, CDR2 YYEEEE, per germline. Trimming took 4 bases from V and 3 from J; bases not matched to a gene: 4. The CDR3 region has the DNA TGTGCCAGCAGCCTAGCGGGGAACAAAGAGACCCAGTACTTC. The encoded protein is CASSLAGNKETQYF.

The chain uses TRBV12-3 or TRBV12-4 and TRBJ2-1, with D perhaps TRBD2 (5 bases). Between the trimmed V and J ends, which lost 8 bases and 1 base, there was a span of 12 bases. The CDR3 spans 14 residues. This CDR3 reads CASLGWESYNEQFF. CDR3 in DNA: TGTGCCAGCCTCGGGTGGGAGTCCTACAATGAGCAGTTCTTC.

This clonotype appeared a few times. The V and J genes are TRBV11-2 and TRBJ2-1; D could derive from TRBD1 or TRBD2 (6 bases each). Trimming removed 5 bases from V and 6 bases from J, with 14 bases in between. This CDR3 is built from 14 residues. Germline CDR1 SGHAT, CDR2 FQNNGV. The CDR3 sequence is CASSERGVSNEQFF. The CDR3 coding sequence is TGTGCCAGCAGCGAGAGGGGGGTTAGCAATGAGCAGTTCTTC.

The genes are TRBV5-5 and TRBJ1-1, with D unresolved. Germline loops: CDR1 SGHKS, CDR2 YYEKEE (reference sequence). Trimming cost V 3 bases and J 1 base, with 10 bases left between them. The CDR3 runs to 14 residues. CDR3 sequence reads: CASSSLDGNTEAFF. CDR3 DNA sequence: TGTGCCAGCAGCTCGCTAGATGGGAACACTGAAGCTTTCTTT.

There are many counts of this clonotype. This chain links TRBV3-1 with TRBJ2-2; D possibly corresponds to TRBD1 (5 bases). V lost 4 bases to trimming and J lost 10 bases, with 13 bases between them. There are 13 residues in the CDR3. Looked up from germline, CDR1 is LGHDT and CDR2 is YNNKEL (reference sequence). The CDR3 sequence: CASSLLGAAELFF. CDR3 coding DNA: TGTGCCAGCAGCCTTTTAGGGGCGGCGGAGCTGTTTTTT.

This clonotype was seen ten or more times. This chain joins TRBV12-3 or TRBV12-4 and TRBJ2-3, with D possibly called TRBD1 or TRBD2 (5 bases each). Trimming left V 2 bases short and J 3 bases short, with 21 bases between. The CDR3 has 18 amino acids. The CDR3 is CASSLHEGLSKKTDTQYF. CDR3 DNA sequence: TGTGCCAGCAGTTTACATGAGGGGCTTTCTAAGAAGACAGATACGCAGTATTTT.

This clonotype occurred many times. The CDR3 region has the DNA TGTGCCAGCGGGGGGAATAATGAGCAGTTCTTC. It specifies CASGGNNEQFF. The chain employs TRBV25-1 and TRBJ2-1; TRBD2 might be the D (6 bases). This CDR3 is 11 amino acids long. Deletions cut 8 bases from V and 7 bases from J, with 9 bases between. Per germline, CDR1 MGHDK and CDR2 SYGVNS.

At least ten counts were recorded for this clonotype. CDR3 sequence (DNA): TGTGCCAGCAGTTACTCCCCCAGGGGTACCTACGAGCAGTACTTC. Its protein is CASSYSPRGTYEQYF. The chain carries TRBV6-5 and TRBJ2-7, with D perhaps TRBD1 (6 bases). Germline lookup yields CDR1 MNHEY and CDR2 SVGAGI. There are 15 residues in the CDR3. V dropped 0 bases and J dropped 2 bases, with 11 bases sitting between them.

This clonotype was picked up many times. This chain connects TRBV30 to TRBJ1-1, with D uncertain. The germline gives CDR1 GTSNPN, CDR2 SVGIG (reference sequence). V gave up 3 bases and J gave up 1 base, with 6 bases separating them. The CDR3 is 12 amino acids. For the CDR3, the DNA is TGTGCCTGGAGAGGCTCGAACACTGAAGCTTTCTTT. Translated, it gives CAWRGSNTEAFF.

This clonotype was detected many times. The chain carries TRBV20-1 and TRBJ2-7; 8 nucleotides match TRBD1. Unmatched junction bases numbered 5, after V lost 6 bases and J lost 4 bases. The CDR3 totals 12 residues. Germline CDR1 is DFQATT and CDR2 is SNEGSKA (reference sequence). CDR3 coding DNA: TGCAGTGCCCGGGACAGGTGGTACGAGCAGTACTTC. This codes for CSARDRWYEQYF.